This TCR beta chain comes out of a study of tumor-infiltrating lymphocytes in primary liver carcinoma. For the study at large: Staging of the tumors gave T1-T3 N0M0, with widths of roughly 4.2 to 11 cm. General study points: Less overlap was seen in tumor-adjacent and tumor-blood pairs than in tumor region pairs. Because the samples were bulk unsorted, the study did not compare CD4+ and CD8+ repertoires.

Unsorted whole blood served as the source of blood RNA, and germline DNA was extracted as well. Infection with HBV was chronic in patients; they were treatment-naive. The table lists this clonotype with a count of one. The antigen remains undetermined. Researchers generated TCR beta cDNA from approximately 500 ng of total RNA, relying on a constant-region primer. Three nested multiplex PCR rounds of slightly modified ARM-PCR generated TCR beta libraries. Each of the first two PCR rounds ran approximately 9 cycles with TRBV1-TRBV30 forward and C-beta reverse primers. TCRdb re-analysed the multiplex PCR reads in MiXCR, keeping a single row per CDR3 protein. Found here are approximately 330,000 distinct CDR3 sequences, roughly 61% of them singletons; the top ten hold 5.5% to 8%. Germline V gene sequence: CDR1 SGHVS, CDR2 FQNEAQ. Trimming cost V 5 bases and J 5 bases; bases outside gene matches: 8. This CDR3 contains 15 residues.

The chain employs TRBV7-8 and TRBJ1-2, with 10 bases that match TRBD1. Sequences were obtained from peripheral blood. The TCR originated in a man aged 35-49 years with primary liver carcinoma and hepatitis B virus infection. The DNA of the CDR3 is TGTGCCAGCAGCCCAATGACAGGGGGCGTTTATGGCTACACCTTC. Protein sequence: CASSPMTGGVYGYTF.